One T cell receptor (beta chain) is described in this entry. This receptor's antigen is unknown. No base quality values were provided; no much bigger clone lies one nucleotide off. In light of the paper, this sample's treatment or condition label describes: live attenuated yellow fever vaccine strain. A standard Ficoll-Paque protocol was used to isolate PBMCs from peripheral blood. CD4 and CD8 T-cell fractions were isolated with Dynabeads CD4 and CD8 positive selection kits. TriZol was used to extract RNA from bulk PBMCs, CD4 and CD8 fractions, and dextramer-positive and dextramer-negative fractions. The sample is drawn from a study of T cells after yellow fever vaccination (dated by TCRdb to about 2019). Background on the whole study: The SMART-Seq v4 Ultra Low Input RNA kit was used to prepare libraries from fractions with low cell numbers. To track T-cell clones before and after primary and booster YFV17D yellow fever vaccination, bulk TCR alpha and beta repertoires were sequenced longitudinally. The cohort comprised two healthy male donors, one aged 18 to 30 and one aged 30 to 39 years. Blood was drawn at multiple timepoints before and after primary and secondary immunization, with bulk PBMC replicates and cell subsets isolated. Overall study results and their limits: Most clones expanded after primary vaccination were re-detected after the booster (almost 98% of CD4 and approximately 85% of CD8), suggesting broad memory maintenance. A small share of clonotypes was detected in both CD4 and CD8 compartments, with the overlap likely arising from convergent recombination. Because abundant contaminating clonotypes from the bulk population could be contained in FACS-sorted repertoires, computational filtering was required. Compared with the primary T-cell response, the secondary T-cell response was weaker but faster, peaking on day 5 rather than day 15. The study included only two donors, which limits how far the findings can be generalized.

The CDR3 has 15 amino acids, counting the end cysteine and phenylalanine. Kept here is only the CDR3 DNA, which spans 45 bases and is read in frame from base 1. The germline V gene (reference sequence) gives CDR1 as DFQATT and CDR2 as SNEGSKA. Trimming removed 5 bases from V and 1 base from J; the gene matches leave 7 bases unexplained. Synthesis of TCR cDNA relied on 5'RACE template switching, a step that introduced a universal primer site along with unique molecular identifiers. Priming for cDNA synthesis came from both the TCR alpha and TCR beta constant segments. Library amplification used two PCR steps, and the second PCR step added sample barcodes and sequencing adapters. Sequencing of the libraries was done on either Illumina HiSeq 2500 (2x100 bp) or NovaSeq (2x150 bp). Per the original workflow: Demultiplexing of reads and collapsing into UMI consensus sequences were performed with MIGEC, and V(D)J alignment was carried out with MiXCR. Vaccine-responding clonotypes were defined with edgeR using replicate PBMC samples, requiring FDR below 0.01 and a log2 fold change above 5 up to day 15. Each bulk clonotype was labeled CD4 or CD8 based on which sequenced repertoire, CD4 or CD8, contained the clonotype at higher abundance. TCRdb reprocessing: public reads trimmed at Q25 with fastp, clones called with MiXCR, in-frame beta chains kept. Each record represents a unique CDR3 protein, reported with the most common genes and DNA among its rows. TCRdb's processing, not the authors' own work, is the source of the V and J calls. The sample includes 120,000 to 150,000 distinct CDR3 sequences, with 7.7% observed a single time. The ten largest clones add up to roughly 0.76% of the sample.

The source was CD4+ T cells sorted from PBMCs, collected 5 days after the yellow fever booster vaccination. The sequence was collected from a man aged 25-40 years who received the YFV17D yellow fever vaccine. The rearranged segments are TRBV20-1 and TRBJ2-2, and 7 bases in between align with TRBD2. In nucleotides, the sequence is TGCAGTGCTCCGGGGGGAGGCCGGAACACCGGGGAGCTGTTTTTT. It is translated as CSAPGGGRNTGELFF.